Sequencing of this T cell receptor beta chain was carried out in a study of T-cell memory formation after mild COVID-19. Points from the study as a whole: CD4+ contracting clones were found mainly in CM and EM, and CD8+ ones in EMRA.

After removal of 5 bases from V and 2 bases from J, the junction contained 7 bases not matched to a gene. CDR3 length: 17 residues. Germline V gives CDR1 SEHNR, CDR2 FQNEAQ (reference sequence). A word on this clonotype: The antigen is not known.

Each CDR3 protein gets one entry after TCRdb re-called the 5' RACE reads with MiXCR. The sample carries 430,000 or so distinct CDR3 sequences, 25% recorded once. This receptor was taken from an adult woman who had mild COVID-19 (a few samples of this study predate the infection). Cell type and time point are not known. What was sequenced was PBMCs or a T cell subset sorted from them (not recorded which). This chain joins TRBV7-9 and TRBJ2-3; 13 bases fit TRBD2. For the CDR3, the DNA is TGTGCCAGCAGCCCACAGACTAGCGGGGGGACCACAGATACGCAGTATTTT. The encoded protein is CASSPQTSGGTTDTQYF. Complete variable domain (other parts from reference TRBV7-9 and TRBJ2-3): DTGVSQNPRHKITKRGQNVTFRCDPISEHNRLYWYRQTLGQGPEFLTYFQNEAQLEKSRLLSDRFSAERPKGSFSTLEIQRTEQGDSAMYLCASSPQTSGGTTDTQYFGPGTRLTVL.